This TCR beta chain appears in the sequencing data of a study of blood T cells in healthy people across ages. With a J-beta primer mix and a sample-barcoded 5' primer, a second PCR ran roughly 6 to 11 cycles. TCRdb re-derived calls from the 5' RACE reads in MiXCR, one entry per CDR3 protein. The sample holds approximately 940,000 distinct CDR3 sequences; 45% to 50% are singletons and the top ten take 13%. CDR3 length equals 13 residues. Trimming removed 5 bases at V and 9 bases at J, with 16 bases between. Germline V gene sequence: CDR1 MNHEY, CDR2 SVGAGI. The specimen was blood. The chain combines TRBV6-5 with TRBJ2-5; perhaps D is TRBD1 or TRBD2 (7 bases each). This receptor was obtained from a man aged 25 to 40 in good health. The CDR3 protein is CASSATGAGAQYF. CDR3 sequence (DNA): TGTGCCAGCAGTGCAACAGGGGCGGGGGCCCAGTACTTC.